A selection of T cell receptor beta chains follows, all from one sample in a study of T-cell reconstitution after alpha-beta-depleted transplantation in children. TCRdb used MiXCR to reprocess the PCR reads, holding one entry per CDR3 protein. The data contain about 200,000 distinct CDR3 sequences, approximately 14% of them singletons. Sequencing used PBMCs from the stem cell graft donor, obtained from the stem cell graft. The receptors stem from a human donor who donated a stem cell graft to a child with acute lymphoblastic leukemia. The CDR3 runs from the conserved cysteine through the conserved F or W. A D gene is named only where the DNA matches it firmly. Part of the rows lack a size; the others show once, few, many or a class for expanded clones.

CDR3 protein: CASSLRGEETQYF; CDR3 DNA: TGCGCCAGCAGCTTGAGGGGGGAAGAGACCCAGTACTTC; D gene: -; J gene: TRBJ2-5; V gene: TRBV5-1; clone size: many
CDR3 protein: CASTQWWQEGDTQYF; CDR3 DNA: TGTGCCAGCACCCAATGGTGGCAGGAGGGGGATACGCAGTATTTT; D gene: -; J gene: TRBJ2-3; V gene: TRBV12-3/TRBV12-4; clone size: many
CDR3 protein: CSAKKGGRAYEQYF; CDR3 DNA: TGCAGTGCCAAAAAAGGCGGGAGGGCTTACGAGCAGTACTTC; D gene: TRBD2; J gene: TRBJ2-7; V gene: TRBV20-1; clone size: few
CDR3 protein: CASSLVAFSEQFF; CDR3 DNA: TGTGCCAGCAGTTTAGTGGCCTTTAGTGAGCAGTTCTTC; D gene: -; J gene: TRBJ2-1; V gene: TRBV12-3/TRBV12-4; clone size: many
CDR3 protein: CASRAGETYNEQFF; CDR3 DNA: TGCGCCAGCAGGGCCGGGGAGACCTACAATGAGCAGTTCTTC; D gene: -; J gene: TRBJ2-1; V gene: TRBV5-1; clone size: many
CDR3 protein: CASSFQAAAGDTQYF; CDR3 DNA: TGTGCCAGCAGTTTCCAGGCTGCCGCAGGAGATACGCAGTATTTT; D gene: -; J gene: TRBJ2-3; V gene: TRBV12-3/TRBV12-4; clone size: -
CDR3 protein: CASSQDSIHEQYF; CDR3 DNA: TGTGCCAGCAGCCAGGACAGTATCCACGAGCAGTACTTC; D gene: -; J gene: TRBJ2-7; V gene: TRBV7-9; clone size: many
CDR3 protein: CSVVPLNTEAFF; CDR3 DNA: TGCAGCGTTGTCCCGCTGAACACTGAAGCTTTCTTT; D gene: -; J gene: TRBJ1-1; V gene: TRBV29-1; clone size: few
CDR3 protein: CSVEDMGLGYTF; CDR3 DNA: TGCAGCGTTGAAGATATGGGGCTCGGCTACACCTTC; D gene: -; J gene: TRBJ1-2; V gene: TRBV29-1; clone size: many
CDR3 protein: CASSMRGLAGDAGELFF; CDR3 DNA: TGTGCCAGTAGTATGAGGGGTCTAGCGGGAGACGCCGGGGAGCTGTTTTTT; D gene: TRBD2; J gene: TRBJ2-2; V gene: TRBV19; clone size: many
CDR3 protein: CASRETGLREQYF; CDR3 DNA: TGTGCCAGCAGGGAGACAGGACTACGCGAGCAGTACTTC; D gene: -; J gene: TRBJ2-7; V gene: TRBV12-3/TRBV12-4; clone size: many
CDR3 protein: CSVGRSGGGVPTYNEQFF; CDR3 DNA: TGCAGCGTTGGTAGGAGCGGAGGAGGCGTTCCGACTTACAATGAGCAGTTCTTC; D gene: -; J gene: TRBJ2-1; V gene: TRBV29-1; clone size: -
CDR3 protein: CASSLDGTEETQYF; CDR3 DNA: TGCGCCAGCAGCTTGGACGGAACAGAAGAGACCCAGTACTTC; D gene: -; J gene: TRBJ2-5; V gene: TRBV5-1; clone size: -
CDR3 protein: CSARTGTSTEAFF; CDR3 DNA: TGCAGTGCTCGGACAGGGACGAGCACTGAAGCTTTCTTT; D gene: TRBD1; J gene: TRBJ1-1; V gene: TRBV20-1; clone size: many
CDR3 protein: CSVRDWVERAADTQYF; CDR3 DNA: TGCAGCGTTAGAGATTGGGTGGAGCGGGCGGCAGATACGCAGTATTTT; D gene: -; J gene: TRBJ2-3; V gene: TRBV29-1; clone size: many
CDR3 protein: CASSEGPRDNEQFF; CDR3 DNA: TGTGCCAGCAGCGAAGGACCTCGGGACAATGAGCAGTTCTTC; D gene: -; J gene: TRBJ2-1; V gene: TRBV7-9; clone size: many
CDR3 protein: CASSEASGSSYEQYF; CDR3 DNA: TGTGCCAGCAGTGAAGCTAGCGGGAGCTCCTACGAGCAGTACTTC; D gene: TRBD2; J gene: TRBJ2-7; V gene: TRBV2; clone size: -
CDR3 protein: CASTPHLRTEAFF; CDR3 DNA: TGTGCCAGTACTCCGCATTTGCGGACTGAAGCTTTCTTT; D gene: -; J gene: TRBJ1-1; V gene: TRBV19; clone size: many
CDR3 protein: CASSFPGGTNTEAFF; CDR3 DNA: TGCGCCAGCAGCTTCCCAGGGGGCACGAACACTGAAGCTTTCTTT; D gene: TRBD1; J gene: TRBJ1-1; V gene: TRBV5-1; clone size: many